The 6 T cell receptor beta chains below were found in one sample sequenced in a study of blood T cell repertoires in COVID-19. The data were produced by immunoSEQ multiplex PCR, yet TCRdb's version contains in-frame clones alone and is incomplete. The sample has about 16,000 clones, more than 75% seen once. The sample was peripheral blood. Every receptor here comes from a human donor in a cohort sampled during active COVID-19.

The CDR3 bases are TGTGCCAGCAGCCGCGCGACGGGACAGGGTTTTTTCAATGAGCAGTTCTTC. Amino acid sequence: CASSRATGQGFFNEQFF. The V and J genes are TRBV7-9 and TRBJ2-1, with TRBD1 matching 9 bases. In germline, CDR1 is SEHNR, CDR2 FQNEAQ (reference sequence). This CDR3 contains 17 residues. Trimming at V came to 5 bases and at J to 6 bases, leaving 14 bases not matched to a gene.

This chain links TRBV6-5 with TRBJ1-2; perhaps TRBD1 as D (6 bases). V was shortened by 5 bases and J by 2 bases, with 9 bases between the two germline ends. The germline CDR1 and CDR2 sequences are MNHEY and SVGAGI. The CDR3 totals 13 residues. CDR3 region: CASSRGMNYGYTF. The CDR3 DNA follows: TGTGCCAGCAGTAGGGGGATGAACTATGGCTACACCTTC.

The chain recombines TRBV7-8 with TRBJ1-2; 8 bases fit TRBD1. The junction had 5 bases not matched to a gene; V was cut back by 1 base and J by 4 bases. From germline, CDR1 is SGHVS and CDR2 FQNEAQ. This CDR3 region has 15 residues. The CDR3 loop is CASSLGQGASYGYTF. CDR3 DNA: TGTGCCAGCAGCTTAGGTCAGGGGGCCAGCTATGGCTACACCTTC.

J is TRBJ1-2 and V is TRBV29-1; 8 nucleotides match TRBD1. This CDR3 is 15 amino acids long. V gave up 2 bases and J gave up 5 bases; unmatched junction bases: 10. Germline V CDR1 and CDR2: SQVTM, ANQGSEA. CDR3: CSVEPPQDRAYGYTF. The CDR3 DNA is TGCAGCGTTGAACCGCCCCAGGACAGGGCGTATGGCTACACCTTC.

The chain couples TRBV5-1 to TRBJ2-3, with 10 bases matching TRBD2. Germline V gene sequence: CDR1 SGHRS, CDR2 YFSETQ. The CDR3 is 17 residues long. V was clipped by 0 bases and J by 2 bases; unmatched bases: 6. The DNA of the CDR3 is TGCGCCAGCAGCTTGGGCTTTAGCGGGGGGCCCACAGATACGCAGTATTTT. Protein: CASSLGFSGGPTDTQYF.

The V call is TRBV6-5, the J call TRBJ1-3; D is unresolved. Germline V gene sequence: CDR1 MNHEY, CDR2 SVGAGI. The CDR3 sequence is 15 residues long. V lost 6 bases and J 0 bases, leaving 12 bases between the germline ends. The CDR3 here is CASRSLYRSGNTIYF. In DNA form, the CDR3 reads TGTGCCAGCAGGTCTCTATATCGCTCTGGAAACACCATATATTTT.